This paragraph covers one T cell receptor gamma chain sequence. The target antigen is unknown. The data are from a study of human gamma delta and Vdelta1 T cells. General study results and limits: Acute myeloid leukemia was reportedly broadly targeted by polyclonal Delta One T cells.

TCRdb applied CATT to the PCR reads for clone calling. The table lists 4,000 to 5,000 gamma-chain clones, around 33% of them singletons. This CDR3 spans 12 amino acids. With V trimmed by 2 bases and J by 5 bases, 3 bases remained unmatched. Germline CDR1 and CDR2: VINAFY and YDVSNSKD. This receptor was obtained from a human donor in good health. The chain is built from TRGV5 and TRGJ1 or TRGJ2. What was sequenced was Vdelta1 gamma-delta T cells from blood grown in culture (DOT cells). In DNA form, the CDR3 reads TGTGCCACCTGGGACATGGATTATAAGAAACTCTTT. It codes for CATWDMDYKKLF.